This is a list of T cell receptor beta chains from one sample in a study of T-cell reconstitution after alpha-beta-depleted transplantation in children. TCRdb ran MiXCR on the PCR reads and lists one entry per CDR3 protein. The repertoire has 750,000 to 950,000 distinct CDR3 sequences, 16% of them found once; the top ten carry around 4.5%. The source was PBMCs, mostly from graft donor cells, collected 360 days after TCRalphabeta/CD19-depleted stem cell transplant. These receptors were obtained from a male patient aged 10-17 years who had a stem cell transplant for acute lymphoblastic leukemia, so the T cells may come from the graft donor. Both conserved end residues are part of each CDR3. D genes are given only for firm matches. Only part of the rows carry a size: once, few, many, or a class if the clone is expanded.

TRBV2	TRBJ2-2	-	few	CASSEEARATDTGELFF	TGTGCCAGCAGTGAGGAGGCGCGGGCGACGGACACCGGGGAGCTGTTTTTT
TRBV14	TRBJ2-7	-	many	CASSQAMLYYEQYF	TGTGCCAGCAGCCAAGCGATGTTATACTACGAGCAGTACTTC
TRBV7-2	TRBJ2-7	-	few	CASSLRGFRTYEQYF	TGTGCCAGCAGCTTACGGGGCTTCCGGACCTACGAGCAGTACTTC
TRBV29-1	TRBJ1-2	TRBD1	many	CSGGQGGLYGYTF	TGCAGCGGGGGACAGGGCGGCCTCTATGGCTACACCTTC
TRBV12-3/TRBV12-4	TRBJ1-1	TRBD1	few	CASSPTGWNTEAFF	TGTGCCAGCAGTCCGACAGGGTGGAACACTGAAGCTTTCTTT
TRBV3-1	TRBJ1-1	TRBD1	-	CASSQDVDRATNTEAFF	TGTGCCAGCAGCCAAGATGTAGACAGGGCTACGAACACTGAAGCTTTCTTT
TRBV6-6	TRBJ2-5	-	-	CASSYGVETQYF	TGTGCCAGCAGTTACGGGGTAGAGACCCAGTACTTC
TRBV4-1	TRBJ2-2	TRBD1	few	CASRREYVKTGGRTGELFF	TGCGCCAGCAGGCGAGAGTACGTGAAGACAGGGGGTCGCACCGGGGAGCTGTTTTTT
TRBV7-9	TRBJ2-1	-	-	CASSQRSMDEQFF	TGTGCCAGCAGCCAGCGCTCTATGGATGAGCAGTTCTTC
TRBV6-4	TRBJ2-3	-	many	CASTYPDTQYF	TGTGCCAGCACTTACCCCGATACGCAGTATTTT
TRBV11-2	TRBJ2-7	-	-	CASSSSPGTGLFVNEQYF	TGTGCCAGCAGCTCATCTCCGGGGACCGGACTGTTTGTGAACGAGCAGTACTTC
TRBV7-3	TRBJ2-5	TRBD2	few	CASSTTGGLEAGETQYF	TGTGCCAGCAGCACAACGGGGGGACTAGAGGCTGGAGAGACCCAGTACTTC
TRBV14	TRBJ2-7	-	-	CASSEKGRGFYEQYF	TGTGCCAGCAGCGAAAAGGGGCGGGGATTCTACGAGCAGTACTTC
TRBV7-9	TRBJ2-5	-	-	CASSSVRLVETQYF	TGTGCCAGCAGCTCGGTCCGACTAGTAGAGACCCAGTACTTC
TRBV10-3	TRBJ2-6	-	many	CAISESGGRSSGANVLTF	TGTGCCATCAGTGAGTCGGGGGGACGGTCCTCTGGGGCCAACGTCCTGACTTTC
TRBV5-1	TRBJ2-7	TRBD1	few	CASSLAVGTGIYEQYF	TGCGCCAGCAGCTTGGCCGTCGGGACAGGGATCTACGAGCAGTACTTC
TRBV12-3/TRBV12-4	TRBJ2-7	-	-	CASSLYLHEQYF	TGTGCCAGCAGTTTATATCTCCACGAGCAGTACTTC
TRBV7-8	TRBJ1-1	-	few	CASRGDRWGTEAFF	TGTGCCAGCAGAGGAGACAGGTGGGGGACTGAAGCTTTCTTT
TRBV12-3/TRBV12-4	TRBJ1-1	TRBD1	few	CASSNKRDRGAEAFF	TGTGCCAGCAGTAACAAACGGGACAGGGGCGCTGAAGCTTTCTTT
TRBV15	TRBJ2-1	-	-	CATSRDGWKAVDNEQFF	TGTGCCACCAGCAGAGATGGGTGGAAGGCAGTTGACAATGAGCAGTTCTTC
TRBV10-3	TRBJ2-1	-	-	CAISDLGRGRESYNEQFF	TGTGCCATCAGTGACCTCGGACGGGGGCGGGAGAGCTACAATGAGCAGTTCTTC
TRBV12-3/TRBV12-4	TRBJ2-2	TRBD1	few	CASSLLSRGLNTGELFF	TGTGCCAGCAGTTTATTATCCAGGGGGTTAAACACCGGGGAGCTGTTTTTT